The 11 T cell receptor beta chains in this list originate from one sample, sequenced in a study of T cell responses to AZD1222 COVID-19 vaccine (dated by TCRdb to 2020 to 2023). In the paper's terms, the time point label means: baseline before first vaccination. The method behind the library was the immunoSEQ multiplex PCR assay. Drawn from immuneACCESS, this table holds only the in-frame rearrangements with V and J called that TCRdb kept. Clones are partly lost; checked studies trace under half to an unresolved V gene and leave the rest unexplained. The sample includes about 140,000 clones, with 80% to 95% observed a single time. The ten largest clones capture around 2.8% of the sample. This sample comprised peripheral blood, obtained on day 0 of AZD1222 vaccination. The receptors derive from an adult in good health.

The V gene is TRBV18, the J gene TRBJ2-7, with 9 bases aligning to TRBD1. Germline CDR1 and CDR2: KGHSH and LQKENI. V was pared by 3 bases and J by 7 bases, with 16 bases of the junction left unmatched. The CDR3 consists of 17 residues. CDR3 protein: CASSPTGTGPSVHEQYF. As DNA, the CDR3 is TGTGCCAGCTCACCGACCGGGACAGGGCCCTCTGTCCATGAGCAGTACTTC.

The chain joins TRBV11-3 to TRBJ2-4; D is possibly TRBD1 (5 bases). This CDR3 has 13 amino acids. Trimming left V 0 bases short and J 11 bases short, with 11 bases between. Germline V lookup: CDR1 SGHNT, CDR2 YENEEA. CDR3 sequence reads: CASSLEPGNFQYF. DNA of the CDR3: TGTGCCAGCAGCTTAGAACCAGGGAATTTTCAGTACTTC.

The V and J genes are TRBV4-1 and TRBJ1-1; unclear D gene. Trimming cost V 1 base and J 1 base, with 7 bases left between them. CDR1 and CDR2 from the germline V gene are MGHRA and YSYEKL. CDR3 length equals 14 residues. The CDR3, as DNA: TGCGCCAGCAGCCAAGGCCAGTCGAACACTGAAGCTTTCTTT. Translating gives CASSQGQSNTEAFF.

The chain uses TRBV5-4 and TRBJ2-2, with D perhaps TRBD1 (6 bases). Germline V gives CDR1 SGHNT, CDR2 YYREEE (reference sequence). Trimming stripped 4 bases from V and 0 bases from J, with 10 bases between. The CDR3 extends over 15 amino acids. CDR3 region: CASSTGPANTGELFF. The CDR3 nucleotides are TGTGCCAGCAGCACAGGGCCCGCGAACACCGGGGAGCTGTTTTTT.

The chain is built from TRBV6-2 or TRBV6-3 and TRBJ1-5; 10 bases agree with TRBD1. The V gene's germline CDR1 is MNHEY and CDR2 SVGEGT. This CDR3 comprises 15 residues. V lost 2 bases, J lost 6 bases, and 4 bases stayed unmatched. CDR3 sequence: CASSYGTGAGQPQHF. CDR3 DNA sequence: TGTGCCAGCAGTTACGGGACAGGGGCGGGTCAGCCCCAGCATTTT.

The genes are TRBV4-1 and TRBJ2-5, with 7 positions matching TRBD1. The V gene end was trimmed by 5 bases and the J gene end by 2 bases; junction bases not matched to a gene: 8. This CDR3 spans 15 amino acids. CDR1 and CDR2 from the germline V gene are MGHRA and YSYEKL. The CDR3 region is CASSGFDRVQETQYF. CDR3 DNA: TGCGCCAGCAGCGGGTTCGACAGGGTACAAGAGACCCAGTACTTC.

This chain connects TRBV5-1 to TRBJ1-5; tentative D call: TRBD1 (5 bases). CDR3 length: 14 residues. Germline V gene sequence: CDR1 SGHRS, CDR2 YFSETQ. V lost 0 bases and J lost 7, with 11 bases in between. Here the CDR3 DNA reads TGCGCCAGCAGCTTGGAGGGGATGGACCAGCCCCAGCATTTT. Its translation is CASSLEGMDQPQHF.

CDR3 sequence (DNA): TGTGCCAGCACCCGACAGTCTATTTTACCTCAGCCCCAGCATTTT. This translates into CASTRQSILPQPQHF. The rearrangement joins TRBV28 to TRBJ1-5, with D perhaps matching TRBD1 (5 bases). Germline values: CDR1 MDHEN, CDR2 SYDVKM. V lost 7 bases and J 6 bases, leaving 19 bases between the germline ends. The CDR3 runs 15 residues.

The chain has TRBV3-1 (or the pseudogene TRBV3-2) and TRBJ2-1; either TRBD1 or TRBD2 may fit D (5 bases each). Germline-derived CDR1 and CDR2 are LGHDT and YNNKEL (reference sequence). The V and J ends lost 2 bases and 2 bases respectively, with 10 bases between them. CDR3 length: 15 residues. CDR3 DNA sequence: TGTGCCAGCAGCCAACCGGGGCTCGCCTACAATGAGCAGTTCTTC. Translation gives CASSQPGLAYNEQFF.

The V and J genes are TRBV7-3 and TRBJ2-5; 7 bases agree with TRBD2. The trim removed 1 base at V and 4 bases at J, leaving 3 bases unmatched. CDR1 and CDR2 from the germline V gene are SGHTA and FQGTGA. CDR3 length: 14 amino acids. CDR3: CASSLNGGGETQYF. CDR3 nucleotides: TGTGCCAGCAGCTTAAATGGCGGGGGAGAGACCCAGTACTTC. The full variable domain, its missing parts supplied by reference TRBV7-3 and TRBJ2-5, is GAGVSQTPSNKVTEKGKYVELRCDPISGHTALYWYRQSLGQGPEFLIYFQGTGAADDSGLPNDRFFAVRPEGSVSTLKIQRTERGDSAVYLCASSLNGGGETQYFGPGTRLLVL.

The CDR3 bases are TGTGCCAGCAGCGCGCCTGGGACTTTACAAGAGACCCAGTACTTC. It is translated as CASSAPGTLQETQYF. This chain connects TRBV3-1 (or the pseudogene TRBV3-2) to TRBJ2-5; possibly TRBD2 for D (6 bases). Germline assignment: CDR1 LGHDT and CDR2 YNNKEL (reference sequence). Trimming cost V 5 bases and J 2 bases, with 15 bases left between them. The CDR3 consists of 15 residues.